A selection of T cell receptor beta chains follows, all from one sample in a study of robustness of blood B and T cell sequencing. TCRdb called the PCR reads again in MiXCR, with one record for every CDR3 protein. The data show roughly 2,100 distinct CDR3 sequences, with roughly two thirds seen just once and approximately 44% held by the top ten. Sequencing was done on a sample of peripheral blood. The receptors shown here come from a human donor in good health. Both conserved end residues are part of each CDR3.

J	V	CDR3
TRBJ1-2	TRBV10-3	CAISESITPGDYGYTF
TRBJ1-2	TRBV10-3	CAISEDLDGNYGYTF
TRBJ1-1	TRBV15	CATSRDGTGALTSTEAFF
TRBJ2-2	TRBV7-2	CASSSWIRAAGELFF
TRBJ2-6	TRBV5-6	CASSDRTGYSGANVLTF